A selection of T cell receptor beta chains follows, all from one sample in a study of T-cell memory formation after mild COVID-19. TCRdb used MiXCR to reprocess the 5' RACE reads, holding one entry per CDR3 protein. Among approximately 480,000 distinct CDR3 sequences listed, about 20% were seen once. Sequencing input: PBMCs or a T cell subset sorted from them (not recorded which). The receptors derive from an adult woman who had mild COVID-19 (a few samples of this study predate the infection). Cell type and time point are not known. Each CDR3 is given with its conserved first and last residue. Each record gives: V gene, J gene, clone size, D gene, CDR3 protein, CDR3 DNA. A D gene is named only where the DNA matches it firmly. The listing skips clone size in some rows; elsewhere it reads once, few, many or a size class.

TRBV20-1,TRBJ1-1,NA,NA,CSARPTSEAFF,TGCAGTGCTAGACCCACTTCTGAAGCTTTCTTT
TRBV30,TRBJ1-1,few,NA,CAWSAQWARVNTEAFF,TGTGCCTGGAGTGCGCAGTGGGCCAGGGTAAACACTGAAGCTTTCTTT
TRBV30,TRBJ2-7,few,TRBD1,CAWSALAGGTYEQYF,TGTGCCTGGAGTGCGCTTGCAGGGGGAACCTACGAGCAGTACTTC
TRBV4-3,TRBJ2-1,few,NA,CASSLWMGESEQFF,TGCGCCAGCAGCCTTTGGATGGGGGAGAGTGAGCAGTTCTTC
TRBV5-1,TRBJ2-3,many,TRBD1,CASSAPGQGTDTQYF,TGCGCCAGCAGCGCCCCGGGACAGGGCACAGATACGCAGTATTTT
TRBV6-5,TRBJ2-7,NA,TRBD2,CASSYSTSGRGEQYF,TGTGCCAGCAGTTACTCCACTAGCGGGAGGGGCGAGCAGTACTTC
TRBV7-9,TRBJ2-3,NA,TRBD2,CASSSSVAGVSTDTQYF,TGTGCCAGCAGCTCCTCCGTAGCGGGGGTCAGCACAGATACGCAGTATTTT
TRBV7-9,TRBJ2-2,few,NA,CASSLGDTGELFF,TGTGCCAGCAGCTTAGGAGACACCGGGGAGCTGTTTTTT
TRBV7-9,TRBJ1-1,many,TRBD1,CASKKTGMNTEAFF,TGTGCCAGCAAAAAGACAGGGATGAACACTGAAGCTTTCTTT
TRBV20-1,TRBJ2-1,NA,NA,CSVTGESYNEQFF,TGCAGTGTAACGGGAGAGTCCTACAATGAGCAGTTCTTC
TRBV9,TRBJ1-2,NA,NA,CASRVFDECGYTF,TGTGCCAGCAGAGTTTTCGACGAGTGTGGCTACACCTTC
TRBV12-3/TRBV12-4,TRBJ2-7,NA,TRBD2,CASSVGTSGTYEQYF,TGTGCCAGCAGTGTGGGGACTAGCGGGACCTACGAGCAGTACTTC
TRBV30,TRBJ2-7,NA,TRBD2,CAWSGPPSGRACEQYF,TGTGCCTGGAGTGGGCCTCCCAGCGGGAGGGCCTGCGAGCAGTACTTC
TRBV5-4,TRBJ2-1,few,TRBD2,CASSLAGSGSGNEQFF,TGTGCCAGCAGCTTGGCGGGTAGCGGGAGTGGGAATGAGCAGTTCTTC
TRBV12-3/TRBV12-4,TRBJ1-2,few,NA,CASSFTANYGYTF,TGTGCCAGCAGTTTCACAGCTAACTATGGCTACACCTTC
TRBV5-8,TRBJ2-7,NA,NA,CASSFDLRAPYEQYF,TGTGCCAGCAGCTTCGATCTGCGGGCACCATACGAGCAGTACTTC
TRBV5-1,TRBJ1-1,NA,NA,CASSLLSGWEAFF,TGCGCCAGCAGCTTGCTTTCAGGTTGGGAAGCTTTCTTT
TRBV29-1,TRBJ1-2,few,NA,CSVEVAANYGYTF,TGCAGCGTTGAAGTGGCAGCTAACTATGGCTACACCTTC
TRBV7-9,TRBJ1-2,NA,TRBD1,CASSSFQGALTTRGYTF,TGTGCCAGCAGCTCGTTTCAGGGGGCGCTTACCACACGGGGCTACACCTTC
TRBV6-1,TRBJ1-2,few,NA,CASSDDRLLLKF,TGTGCCAGCAGTGATGACAGGCTTCTCCTGAAGTTC
TRBV7-3,TRBJ2-7,few,TRBD1,CASSLGQGFYEQYF,TGTGCCAGCAGCTTGGGACAGGGGTTCTACGAGCAGTACTTC
TRBV20-1,TRBJ2-7,few,NA,CSARGTGYEQYF,TGCAGTGCTAGGGGGACTGGCTACGAGCAGTACTTC
TRBV7-9,TRBJ2-7,few,TRBD1,CASRTRDRDYEQYF,TGTGCCAGCAGGACAAGGGACAGGGACTACGAGCAGTACTTC
TRBV2,TRBJ1-2,NA,NA,CASEDRANYGYTF,TGTGCCAGCGAGGACAGAGCTAACTATGGCTACACCTTC
TRBV4-3,TRBJ2-5,few,TRBD2,CASSQVAGAVWETQYF,TGCGCCAGCAGCCAAGTGGCGGGAGCCGTTTGGGAGACCCAGTACTTC
TRBV6-5,TRBJ2-5,NA,NA,CASSPGRGTKTQYF,TGTGCCAGCAGCCCGGGGAGGGGGACGAAGACCCAGTACTTC
TRBV5-1,TRBJ2-4,NA,NA,CASSFRTEENIQYF,TGCGCCAGCAGCTTTAGGACAGAGGAGAACATTCAGTACTTC
TRBV14,TRBJ2-1,few,NA,CASSQDRVSNNEQFF,TGTGCCAGCAGCCAAGATCGGGTGTCCAACAATGAGCAGTTCTTC
TRBV9,TRBJ2-3,NA,NA,CASSFQQDLTDTQYF,TGTGCCAGCAGTTTTCAGCAGGACCTCACAGATACGCAGTATTTT
TRBV7-9,TRBJ2-7,NA,TRBD2,CASSSAGTSVTWGSYEQYF,TGTGCCAGCAGCTCAGCCGGGACTAGCGTTACATGGGGCTCCTACGAGCAGTACTTC
TRBV18,TRBJ1-1,NA,TRBD1,CASSPSGRGSDTEAFF,TGTGCCAGCTCACCATCGGGCAGGGGGAGTGACACTGAAGCTTTCTTT
TRBV24-1,TRBJ2-3,few,TRBD1,CATSDGTAPTDTQYF,TGTGCCACCAGTGATGGGACAGCACCCACAGATACGCAGTATTTT
TRBV11-2,TRBJ2-5,NA,TRBD2,CASSWTSVGETQYF,TGTGCCAGCAGCTGGACTAGCGTAGGGGAGACCCAGTACTTC
TRBV10-3,TRBJ2-3,NA,NA,CATQQGTDTQYF,TGTGCCACCCAACAGGGAACAGATACGCAGTATTTT
TRBV5-4,TRBJ2-3,NA,NA,CASTQGRPTSFTDTQYF,TGTGCCAGCACCCAGGGTCGGCCGACTTCCTTCACAGATACGCAGTATTTT
TRBV7-6,TRBJ1-1,few,NA,CASSLEVGYTEAFF,TGTGCCAGCAGCTTAGAGGTGGGGTACACTGAAGCTTTCTTT
TRBV28,TRBJ2-7,NA,NA,CASSPYQGPYEQYF,TGTGCCAGCAGCCCTTATCAGGGGCCCTACGAGCAGTACTTC
TRBV7-3,TRBJ2-2,NA,NA,CASSLRLGQGTSTGELFF,TGTGCCAGCAGCTTAAGGTTGGGGCAGGGGACGAGCACCGGGGAGCTGTTTTTT
TRBV5-1,TRBJ1-1,many,NA,CASSFGPGMNTEAFF,TGCGCCAGCAGCTTTGGCCCAGGGATGAACACTGAAGCTTTCTTT
TRBV7-3,TRBJ2-3,few,TRBD2,CASSTSLAGGENTQYF,TGTGCCAGCAGCACCAGTCTAGCGGGAGGCGAAAATACGCAGTATTTT
TRBV11-3,TRBJ2-5,NA,TRBD1,CASSLLSGTGEETQYF,TGTGCCAGCAGCTTGCTTTCCGGGACAGGGGAAGAGACCCAGTACTTC
TRBV5-1,TRBJ2-5,many,NA,CASSLVSSQETQYF,TGCGCCAGCAGCTTGGTATCATCCCAGGAGACCCAGTACTTC